The TCR beta chain under discussion was sequenced for a study of T cells in Graves' hyperthyroidism and ophthalmopathy (dated by TCRdb to about 2019). General notes on the study: Peripheral blood samples were taken at initial diagnosis, before any treatment was given. To identify TCR V-J signatures that set the groups apart, the researchers used a discovery cohort of more than 95 patients, made up of 40 to 45 with Graves' ophthalmopathy and about 59 with stable Graves' hyperthyroidism. An independent validation cohort of 18 to 20 hyperthyroidism patients and approximately 17 patients who later progressed to ophthalmopathy tested prospective prediction of ophthalmopathy. For training and testing, the 100 patients in the discovery cohort were randomly divided in a 7:3 ratio. The study also compared thyroid tissue and blood T-cell repertoires from a handful of Graves' hyperthyroidism patients. Once sampling was done, hyperthyroidism patients were given methimazole at a starting dose of 30 mg daily, whereas ophthalmopathy patients were given high-dose intravenous methylprednisolone. The paper reports TCR Vbeta CDR3 sequencing of about 140 peripheral blood samples: some 44 ophthalmopathy, 70 to 85 hyperthyroidism and 17 progressor patients. What the research found in general, with its limitations: In validation, the model predicted progression to ophthalmopathy with around 71% sensitivity and 72% to 75% specificity, a median of around 6.6 months before onset. A 13 V-J signature model separated ophthalmopathy from stable hyperthyroidism, with about 88% sensitivity and roughly 81% specificity in cross-validation and 80%/75% in testing. Most expanded thyroid clonotypes (frequency above 0.001) were also found in blood, which suggests that blood repertoires may mirror thyroid immune responses. Sample size was not statistically predetermined, and investigators were not blinded to group allocation.

This clonotype appeared a few times. No cognate antigen has been identified for it. The likely explanation is a read error, given a far larger clone one base away. The TCR beta CDR3 regions were amplified from RNA transcripts. The first round of RT-PCR for the TCR CDR3 was performed with the HTBI primer set and the Qiagen OneStep RT-PCR kit. Libraries were constructed in a second round of multiplex PCR, after which size selection and purification were carried out. Libraries were sequenced paired-end with 100 bp reads on an Illumina HiSeq2000. The paper's data handling went like this. Raw data were processed with SOAPnuke, discarding reads with adapters, uncalled bases, mean Phred below 15, or no exact constant-primer or identifier match. High-quality paired reads were merged with COPE v1.2.5, and unique nucleotide sequences were defined as clonotypes. Clonotypes were aligned to IMGT TRBV, TRBD and TRBJ reference segments using MiTCR v1.1. Analysis was restricted to V-J combinations with a frequency above 0.0001, which covered 98% to 99.2% of repertoires. A TCS score was defined as the ratio between F50 (clonal expansion) and ExV (chaos), using BLOSUM62-based TCRdist between CDR3 peptides within each V-J. Welch's t-statistics and random forest reduced around 520 V-J features to 13, which were used in a naive Bayes classifier (R e1071). The similarity between thyroid and blood repertoires was quantified using the Morisita-Horn index. Through fastp at Q25 and MiXCR, TCRdb rebuilt clones from the public reads, retaining in-frame beta chains. Under each unique CDR3 protein, matching rows form one entry showing the most common genes and DNA. The V and J calls shown here were made by TCRdb, not taken from the authors' results. The sample table holds roughly 700,000 distinct CDR3 sequences, of which over 35% were seen once. Of the sample, around 31% falls within the top ten clones.

A patient counted as having stable Graves' hyperthyroidism if no progression to ophthalmopathy occurred over 18 months of follow-up. The hyperthyroidism patients were between 18 and 65 years old and newly diagnosed, with a disease duration of less than 2 months. Exclusion was applied to patients with uncontrolled infections, other autoimmune diseases, pregnancy or lactation. Diagnoses were established on the basis of clinical symptoms, serum thyroxine and TRAb, thyroid ultrasound, and orbital computed tomography. Ficoll-Paque density gradient centrifugation was used to isolate PBMCs from around 9.1 ml of fresh peripheral blood. Total RNA was extracted with Trizol reagent, and quality was checked on an Agilent 2100 Bioanalyzer. CDR3 length: 14 amino acids, cysteine to phenylalanine. Just CDR3 DNA is preserved here, 42 bases in frame from base 1.

This chain joins TRBV12-3 or TRBV12-4 to TRBJ1-1; TRBD1 aligns with 7 central bases. The sequenced sample was blood. This clonotype originated in a middle-aged woman with Graves' hyperthyroidism. Read as DNA, the sequence is TGTGCCAGCAGCTTGACAGGGCTGAACATTGAAGCTTTCTTT. This codes for CASSLTGLNIEAFF.